This T cell receptor beta chain was sequenced during a study of blood T cell repertoires in COVID-19 (TCRdb year 2020). As for the study more broadly: The collaborator samples originated in the United States, Italy and Spain and spanned the acute and convalescent phases of COVID-19. The samples were drawn from the first 160 participants of the ongoing ImmuneRACE study and from 1,254 subjects provided by 6 global collaborators. Where available, HLA class I and class II types were taken from metadata supplied by the sample provider and were not determined by assay-based typing. The prospective study material was composed of cDNA or gDNA derived from T cells, B-cell-depleted T cells, or PBMCs. Nearly every sample came with metadata listing a de-identified subject ID, COVID-19 status, age in years and sex. The dataset comprised deeply sampled blood TCRbeta repertoires from subjects exposed to, actively infected with, or recovered from COVID-19. The repertoires were made available in a free public database intended to serve as a resource for research on the immune response to SARS-CoV-2.

The collaborating institutions used their own protocols to collect whole blood in K2EDTA tubes. Collaborator samples were shipped for TCRbeta analysis as frozen whole blood, isolated PBMCs, or DNA extracted from either sample type. What the study reported, not specific to this receptor: The quantity of clinical and demographic metadata differed by source and by participant and was supplied without curation.

About this clone itself: Its binding antigen is unknown. Per-nucleotide qualities are absent, and no much larger clonotype sits a single base away.

TCRbeta CDR3 regions were amplified from genomic DNA by means of the immunoSEQ Assay, a bias-controlled multiplex PCR. The original methods were these. The number of nucleated cells in each sample was estimated by amplification of reference gene primers within the assay. Sequence reads were collapsed and filtered to measure the absolute abundance of every unique TCRbeta CDR3 rearrangement. For each sample, productive Simpson clonality was calculated as the square root of Simpson's diversity index over productive rearrangements. TCRdb's version of the immuneACCESS table is confined to in-frame rearrangements and falls short of the full clone set. An unresolved V gene accounts for under half of the shortfall where checked; the remainder is of unknown origin. D and trimming come from the DNA, and the V and J calls and clone size come from that table. The sample includes around 300,000 clones, with roughly 87% observed a single time. The ten top clones hold roughly 2.1% of the sample.

V is shortened by 0 bases, J by 0 bases, and the region joining them spans 10 bases. The germline V gene supplies CDR1 LGHNA and CDR2 YNFKEQ. CDR3 length: 16 amino acids, cysteine to phenylalanine. Only the CDR3 DNA is retained, 48 bases long and in frame from the first base. The sequence links TRBV4-2 to TRBJ2-3; tentative D gene TRBD2, with 5 bases matching. Material: peripheral blood. The sequence was obtained from a man aged 18-30 years with active or convalescent COVID-19. The encoded CDR3 is CASSQEQRFSTDTQYF. The DNA sequence follows: TGTGCCAGCAGCCAAGAGCAGCGGTTTAGCACAGATACGCAGTATTTT.